Presented here are 20 T cell receptor beta chains from one specimen sequenced in a study of blood T cell repertoires in COVID-19 (TCRdb year 2020). Library construction relied on the immunoSEQ multiplex PCR assay. Here the immuneACCESS table is served through TCRdb, limited to in-frame sequences with V and J called. Missing clones are a known gap in these copies; in checked studies unresolved V genes cover under half, and the rest lacks a known reason. The sample table contains under 250,000 clones; only one count was recorded for roughly 80% of them. Approximately 8% of the sample goes to the ten largest clones. Input material: peripheral blood. The receptors shown here come from an elderly woman with acute or convalescent COVID-19.

The chain links TRBV19 to TRBJ2-2, with 11 bases that match TRBD1. The CDR3 spans 14 residues. V shed 6 bases and J 3 bases; nucleotides not matched to a gene: 0. CDR1 is LNHDA, CDR2 SQIVND, per germline (reference sequence). The DNA of the CDR3 is TGTGCCAGTAGGGGACAGGGGGACACCGGGGAGCTGTTTTTT. Amino acid sequence: CASRGQGDTGELFF.

CDR3: CASSAAGGTVNEKLFF. DNA of the CDR3: TGTGCCAGCAGCGCTGCGGGGGGCACGGTAAATGAAAAACTGTTTTTT. V is TRBV9 and J is TRBJ1-4, with D perhaps TRBD1 (6 bases). CDR1 SGDLS and CDR2 YYNGEE come from the germline V gene. The CDR3 is made up of 16 amino acids. The V gene lost 3 bases and the J gene lost 5 bases, with 17 bases spanning the gap.

The rearrangement joins TRBV7-3 to TRBJ1-1, with 9 bases fitting TRBD1. Germline loops: CDR1 SGHTA, CDR2 FQGTGA. V lost 4 bases to trimming and J lost 6 bases; unmatched junction nucleotides: 9. The CDR3 loop spans 15 amino acids. CDR3 residues: CASSSRQGVTSEAFF. DNA of the CDR3: TGTGCCAGCAGCTCAAGACAGGGGGTCACCTCTGAAGCTTTCTTT. Using reference TRBV7-3 and TRBJ1-1 for the parts outside the CDR3, the full variable domain is GAGVSQTPSNKVTEKGKYVELRCDPISGHTALYWYRQSLGQGPEFLIYFQGTGAADDSGLPNDRFFAVRPEGSVSTLKIQRTERGDSAVYLCASSSRQGVTSEAFFGQGTRLTVV.

The rearrangement links TRBV12-3 or TRBV12-4 to TRBJ2-3; TRBD1 is a possible D gene (6 bases). The CDR3 loop spans 13 amino acids. Deletions cut 5 bases from V and 2 bases from J, with 8 bases between. For the CDR3, the DNA is TGTGCCAGCAGTCGGGACATCACAGATACGCAGTATTTT. Translated, it gives CASSRDITDTQYF.

This sequence joins TRBV9 and TRBJ1-6, with a weak D call TRBD1 (5 bases). CDR1 is SGDLS and CDR2 is YYNGEE in the germline V gene. The CDR3 totals 16 residues. The V gene lost 4 bases and the J gene lost 1 base, with 12 bases spanning the gap. The CDR3 DNA reads TGTGCCAGCAGCCCCTATCAGGGTTCCTATAATTCACCCCTCCACTTT. It encodes CASSPYQGSYNSPLHF. The entire variable domain, with the rest obtained from reference TRBV9 and TRBJ1-6, is as follows: DSGVTQTPKHLITATGQRVTLRCSPRSGDLSVYWYQQSLDQGLQFLIQYYNGEERAKGNILERFSAQQFPDLHSELNLSSLELGDSALYFCASSPYQGSYNSPLHFGNGTRLTVT.

V gene TRBV29-1 combines with J gene TRBJ2-7; 16 bases fit TRBD2. CDR3 length: 17 amino acids. Per the germline V gene, CDR1 is SQVTM and CDR2 is ANQGSEA. J was trimmed by 0 bases and V by 6 bases; bases with no gene match: 8. For the CDR3, the DNA is TGCAGCGTCGGGACTAGCGGGAGGGCCAGGAGCTCCTACGAGCAGTACTTC. Translated, it gives CSVGTSGRARSSYEQYF.

The rearrangement uses TRBV6-1 and TRBJ1-1; D not certain. Germline loops: CDR1 MNHNS, CDR2 SASEGT. V lost 0 bases, J lost 11 bases, and 10 bases lay in between. CDR3 size: 12 residues. The CDR3 DNA sequence: TGTGCCAGCAGTGAAGCCGGGCGAGGGGCTTTCTTT. Translated: CASSEAGRGAFF.

V is TRBV11-1 and J is TRBJ2-4; the D is unclear. This CDR3 has 12 amino acids. Germline V CDR1 and CDR2: SGHAT, FQDESV (reference sequence). V was cut by 3 bases and J by 5 bases, with 5 bases left in between. CDR3 nucleotides: TGTGCCAGCAGCTTTCGCGAAAACATTCAGTACTTC. Translation gives CASSFRENIQYF. Together with reference TRBV11-1 and TRBJ2-4, the CDR3 gives the full variable domain: EAEVAQSPRYKITEKSQAVAFWCDPISGHATLYWYRQILGQGPELLVQFQDESVVDDSQLPKDRFSAERLKGVDSTLKIQPAELGDSAMYLCASSFRENIQYFGAGTRLSVL.

The J gene is TRBJ2-7, the V gene TRBV27; 10 nucleotides agree with TRBD1. CDR3 length: 14 residues. V shed 5 bases and J 2 bases; nucleotides not matched to a gene: 3. Germline V CDR1 and CDR2: MNHEY, SMNVEV (reference sequence). The CDR3 loop reads CASSLGQGAYEQYF. Here the CDR3 DNA reads TGTGCCAGCAGTCTCGGACAGGGGGCCTACGAGCAGTACTTC.

Here the CDR3 DNA reads TGCGCCAGCAGCCAAGTGCTAAGGACAGCGAATACCTACGAGCAGTACTTC. Its protein is CASSQVLRTANTYEQYF. J is TRBJ2-7 and V is TRBV4-1; D might be TRBD1 (6 bases). Germline V gene lookup returns CDR1 MGHRA and CDR2 YSYEKL. The CDR3 is made up of 17 amino acids. V was trimmed by 1 base and J by 2 bases, leaving 18 bases between them.

This chain links TRBV21-1 with TRBJ2-1; the table's D call of TRBD1 was not tested on the DNA. TRBV21-1 is given as a pseudogene. The CDR3 consists of 17 residues. CDR3 bases: TGTGCCAGCAGCTTCAGGATACAGGGGTTATCCTACAATGAGCAGTTCTTC. This translates into CASSFRIQGLSYNEQFF.

This clone was counted a single time. The rearrangement uses TRBV11-2 and TRBJ2-2; D perhaps matches TRBD2 (5 bases). Trimming stripped 7 bases from V and 1 base from J, with 13 bases between. Germline CDR1 SGHAT, CDR2 FQNNGV. CDR3 size: 15 residues. The CDR3 nucleotides read TGTGCCAGCATCCGCAGCGGTAGGAACACCGGGGAGCTGTTTTTT. This translates into CASIRSGRNTGELFF.

This rearrangement joins TRBV28 to TRBJ2-5, with 7 bases fitting TRBD2. CDR3 length: 15 amino acids. V was pared by 2 bases and J by 1 base, with 4 bases of the junction left unmatched. Germline-derived CDR1 and CDR2 are MDHEN and SYDVKM. The CDR3 bases are TGTGCCAGCAGTTTAGGTGGGAGGGCCCAAGAGACCCAGTACTTC. It is translated as CASSLGGRAQETQYF.

The chain has TRBV6-4 and TRBJ2-2, with TRBD1 matching over 8 bases. This CDR3 has 15 residues. The germline gives CDR1 MRHNA, CDR2 SNTAGT. The junction had 6 bases not matched to a gene; V was cut back by 5 bases and J by 4 bases. The DNA for the CDR3 is TGTGCCAGCAGTCCCGACAGGGGAGGCACCGGGGAGCTGTTTTTT. It translates to CASSPDRGGTGELFF.

The V gene is TRBV7-2, the J gene TRBJ1-6, with 10 bases fitting TRBD1. The CDR3 runs 16 residues. CDR1 SGHTA and CDR2 FQGNSA come from the germline V gene. V dropped 6 bases and J dropped 6; count of bases not matched to a gene: 8. The CDR3 DNA is TGTGCCAGCAGTCACCACCGGACAGGGGGTAATTCACCCCTCCACTTT. As protein: CASSHHRTGGNSPLHF.

The V call is TRBV11-3, the J call TRBJ2-7; TRBD1 is a possible D gene (7 bases). V lost 5 bases and J 4 bases, leaving 18 bases between the germline ends. The CDR3 has 15 amino acids. Germline-derived CDR1 and CDR2 are SGHNT and YENEEA. The CDR3 spells CASSGASAGGYEQYF. In nucleotides, the CDR3 is TGTGCCAGCAGCGGGGCATCGGCAGGGGGGTACGAGCAGTACTTC.

This clone came up a few times. The chain links TRBV29-1 to TRBJ1-1; 9 bases are shared with TRBD1. The CDR3 contains 14 residues. After removal of 6 bases from V and 3 bases from J, the junction contained 8 bases not matched to a gene. Germline loops: CDR1 SQVTM, CDR2 ANQGSEA. The CDR3 loop reads CSVQDRGKDTEAFF. CDR3 sequence (DNA): TGCAGCGTCCAGGACAGGGGTAAGGACACTGAAGCTTTCTTT.

The J gene is TRBJ2-2, the V gene TRBV9; 9 bases are a match to TRBD2. CDR1 is SGDLS and CDR2 is YYNGEE in the germline V gene. The CDR3 covers 16 residues. The V gene end was trimmed by 4 bases and the J gene end by 6 bases; junction bases not matched to a gene: 10. CDR3 coding DNA: TGTGCCAGCAGCTTCGCCGGGACTAGCAGTTCCGGGGAGCTGTTTTTT. Protein product: CASSFAGTSSSGELFF. The entire variable domain, with the rest obtained from reference TRBV9 and TRBJ2-2, is as follows: DSGVTQTPKHLITATGQRVTLRCSPRSGDLSVYWYQQSLDQGLQFLIQYYNGEERAKGNILERFSAQQFPDLHSELNLSSLELGDSALYFCASSFAGTSSSGELFFGEGSRLTVL.

The CDR3 DNA follows: TGTGCCAGCAGTCCCCGGGGCAATCAGCCCCAGCATTTT. As protein: CASSPRGNQPQHF. J is TRBJ1-5 and V is TRBV27; no firm D call. Germline CDR1 is MNHEY and CDR2 is SMNVEV (reference sequence). This CDR3 spans 13 amino acids. V lost 5 bases and J lost 2, with 7 bases in between.

The chain uses TRBV28 and TRBJ1-1; the D gene is possibly TRBD1 (5 bases). The CDR3 extends over 12 amino acids. V gave up 6 bases and J gave up 5 bases, with 10 bases separating them. Germline V gives CDR1 MDHEN, CDR2 SYDVKM. This chain's CDR3 is CASRQGITEAFF. The CDR3 DNA sequence: TGTGCCAGCAGGCAGGGAATAACTGAAGCTTTCTTT.